The 28 T cell receptor beta chains given below trace back to one sample, sequenced in a study of CD8+CD57+ T cells in acquired aplastic anemia. The study profiled TCR beta VDJ and CDR3 using genomic DNA as template. TCRdb redid the calling of the reads with MiXCR, one entry per CDR3 protein. The sample consists of some 290,000 distinct CDR3 sequences, approximately 56% of them appearing once. The sequenced sample was sorted CD4+, CD8+, or CD8+CD57+ T cells (not recorded which) from PBMCs. Every receptor here comes from a human donor with severe aplastic anemia or a healthy control (not recorded which).

This clonotype was seen repeatedly, ten times or more. The chain combines TRBV20-1 with TRBJ2-7; TRBD1 is a possible D gene (6 bases). Germline V lookup: CDR1 DFQATT, CDR2 SNEGSKA (reference sequence). Trimming shortened V by 5 bases and J by 3 bases, and 14 bases separated the two germline ends. The CDR3 loop spans 13 amino acids. This CDR3 reads CSAPDRDLYEQYF. The CDR3 DNA reads as TGCAGTGCTCCGGACAGAGACCTCTACGAGCAGTACTTC.

The J gene is TRBJ1-5, the V gene TRBV15; a possible D gene is TRBD1 (5 bases). This CDR3 region has 15 residues. CDR1 is LNHNV and CDR2 is YYDKDF in the germline V gene (reference sequence). V shed 0 bases and J shed 1 base, with 7 bases lying between them. Here the CDR3 DNA reads TGTGCCACCAGCAGAGAGCGGGGGAGCAATCAGCCCCAGCATTTT. As protein: CATSRERGSNQPQHF.

Here the CDR3 reads CAISDSGGIYEQFF. CDR3 nucleotide sequence: TGTGCCATCAGTGACAGCGGGGGAATCTACGAGCAGTTCTTC. V gene TRBV10-3 combines with J gene TRBJ2-7; TRBD2 matches 8 bases. The DNA end is more similar to TRBJ2-1, so the J call may be wrong. The CDR3 runs 14 residues. Germline V gives CDR1 ENHRY, CDR2 SYGVKD.

To note about this clonotype: A much larger clone differs by one base, so this may be a read error. The chain employs TRBV25-1 and TRBJ1-6; D might be TRBD1 (6 bases). With 4 bases removed from V and 5 bases from J, the gap between germline ends came to 12 bases. This CDR3 region has 15 residues. CDR1 is MGHDK, CDR2 SYGVNS, per germline. Here the CDR3 DNA reads TGTGCCAGCAGTGGTCAGGGGCAGCATAATTCACCCCTCCACTTT. It is translated as CASSGQGQHNSPLHF.

This clonotype has a count of ten or more. This chain uses TRBV18 with TRBJ1-1; 7 bases fit TRBD1. Trimming cost V 4 bases and J 5 bases; bases outside gene matches: 4. Germline loops: CDR1 KGHSH, CDR2 LQKENI. This CDR3 region has 13 residues. The DNA for the CDR3 is TGTGCCAGCTCACGAGACAGGGTAACTGAAGCTTTCTTT. Its translation: CASSRDRVTEAFF.

This clonotype was counted at least ten times. This chain uses TRBV18 with TRBJ1-5; no clear D gene. Germline loops: CDR1 KGHSH, CDR2 LQKENI. This CDR3 comprises 13 residues. V lost 2 bases and J 7 bases, leaving 9 bases between the germline ends. CDR3 protein: CASSPERVQPQHF. The CDR3 coding sequence is TGTGCCAGCTCACCAGAGAGGGTACAGCCCCAGCATTTT.

In the case of this clonotype: Sequence at one end of the junction differs from germline and may be a read error. V gene TRBV9 combines with J gene TRBJ1-6; weak D call: TRBD1 (6 bases). Germline V gene sequence: CDR1 SGDLS, CDR2 YYNGEE. This CDR3 region has 16 residues. The CDR3 region has the DNA TGCGCCAGCAGCTTGGTTCGCACAGGGAGTAATTCACCCCTCCACTTT. It encodes CASSLVRTGSNSPLHF.

This clonotype was counted a few times. V and J are TRBV29-1 and TRBJ1-1, with D perhaps TRBD1 (5 bases). Deletions cut 2 bases from V and 4 bases from J, with 8 bases between. The germline CDR1 and CDR2 sequences are SQVTM and ANQGSEA. The CDR3 contains 12 residues. The CDR3 sequence: CSVELGGTEAFF. The CDR3 region has the DNA TGCAGCGTTGAACTGGGGGGCACTGAAGCTTTCTTT.

The table lists this clonotype with many counts. V usage is TRBV25-1 and J usage is TRBJ2-1; no reliable D call. Per the germline V gene, CDR1 is MGHDK and CDR2 is SYGVNS. The CDR3 is 15 residues long. V was cut by 1 base and J by 4 bases, with 11 bases left in between. For the CDR3, the DNA is TGTGCCAGCAGTGAATCCCGAATTTTTTACAATGAGCAGTTCTTC. Its translation is CASSESRIFYNEQFF.

There are a few counts of this clonotype. V and J are TRBV19 and TRBJ2-3; D may correspond to TRBD1 or TRBD2 (6 bases each). CDR3 size: 17 residues. Trimming removed 11 bases at V and 1 base at J, with 25 bases between. CDR1 is LNHDA and CDR2 is SQIVND in the germline V gene (reference sequence). This CDR3 reads CASTGRGPEKRTDTQYF. CDR3 in DNA: TGTGCCTCAACGGGTCGGGGGCCGGAGAAACGCACAGATACGCAGTATTTT.

This clonotype occurred a few times. The chain links TRBV5-1 to TRBJ2-7; 7 bases line up with TRBD1. Trimming cost V 4 bases and J 5 bases; bases outside gene matches: 3. The CDR3 is 12 residues long. CDR1 and CDR2 from the germline V gene are SGHRS and YFSETQ. The CDR3 is CASSQDRDEQYF. CDR3 bases: TGCGCCAGCAGCCAAGACAGGGACGAGCAGTACTTC. Using reference TRBV5-1 and TRBJ2-7 for the parts outside the CDR3, the full variable domain is KAGVTQTPRYLIKTRGQQVTLSCSPISGHRSVSWYQQTPGQGLQFLFEYFSETQRNKGNFPGRFSGRQFSNSRSEMNVSTLELGDSALYLCASSQDRDEQYFGPGTRLTVT.

In regard to this clonotype: The CDR3 does not close with the conserved phenylalanine or tryptophan, likely indicating a read error. The rearrangement joins TRBV6-1 to TRBJ2-1; weak D call: TRBD2 (5 bases). V lost 3 bases and J 3 bases, leaving 12 bases between the germline ends. The V gene's germline CDR1 is MNHNS and CDR2 SASEGT. CDR3 length: 15 residues. The CDR3 DNA sequence: TGTGCCAGCAGTGAGGCACCCGGGATCTACAATGAGCAGTTCCTC. Its protein product is CASSEAPGIYNEQFL.

There are many counts of this clonotype. The chain has TRBV9 and TRBJ2-3, with unresolved D. Germline V gene sequence: CDR1 SGDLS, CDR2 YYNGEE. The CDR3 is made up of 15 amino acids. Trimming left V 0 bases short and J 5 bases short, with 13 bases between. The CDR3 region has the DNA TGTGCCAGCAGCGTAGGGGCCTCAGACGGAGATACGCAGTATTTT. This encodes CASSVGASDGDTQYF.

CDR3 coding DNA: TGTGCCAGCAGCTTATATCCGGGACAGGGAGGCGAGCAGTACTTC. Protein sequence: CASSLYPGQGGEQYF. The rearrangement links TRBV7-2 to TRBJ2-7; 9 nucleotides agree with TRBD1. Germline V gene sequence: CDR1 SGHTA, CDR2 FQGNSA. The CDR3 runs 15 residues. V lost 2 bases, J lost 6 bases, and 8 bases stayed unmatched.

The CDR3 nucleotides read TGCAGTACTTTGCGGGACGCCTACGAGCAGTACTTC. Translated, it gives CSTLRDAYEQYF. The rearrangement uses TRBV20-1 and TRBJ2-7; perhaps TRBD2 as D (6 bases). This CDR3 has 12 residues. The V gene's germline CDR1 is DFQATT and CDR2 SNEGSKA (reference sequence). Trimming left V 8 bases short and J 2 bases short, with 13 bases between.

This clonotype was detected once. The chain joins TRBV20-1 to TRBJ1-1, with no clear D. The length of the CDR3 is 13 residues. V shed 0 bases and J shed 7 bases, with 12 bases lying between them. CDR1 is DFQATT, CDR2 SNEGSKA, per germline (reference sequence). In DNA form, the CDR3 reads TGCAGTGCTAGAGATGCGGGCACGGGTGAAGCTTTCTTT. Translated, it gives CSARDAGTGEAFF.

This chain links TRBV7-9 with TRBJ2-7, with TRBD1 as a possible D gene (6 bases). The CDR3 runs to 18 residues. V gave up 1 base and J gave up 0 bases, with 19 bases separating them. The germline V gene has CDR1 SEHNR and CDR2 FQNEAQ (reference sequence). The CDR3 nucleotides are TGTGCCAGCAGCTTAGGGCTACTGAGGGGGAGAAGCTCCTACGAGCAGTACTTC. It specifies CASSLGLLRGRSSYEQYF.

In regard to this clonotype: This could be a read error, since a much larger clone is one nucleotide away. The chain combines TRBV30 with TRBJ1-5; D is perhaps TRBD1 (6 bases). The V gene's germline CDR1 is GTSNPN and CDR2 SVGIG (reference sequence). CDR3 length: 13 amino acids. The V and J ends lost 4 bases and 6 bases respectively, with 13 bases between them. The CDR3 coding sequence is TGTGCCTGGATTGTACAGGGCGGTCAGCCCCAGCATTTT. This encodes CAWIVQGGQPQHF.

The CDR3 reads CASSNTTGTYEQYF. CDR3 DNA: TGTGCCAGCAGTAACACGACAGGGACCTACGAGCAGTACTTC. The chain has TRBV5-6 and TRBJ2-7, with 7 bases lining up with TRBD1. Trimming cost V 5 bases and J 2 bases; bases outside gene matches: 7. Germline loops: CDR1 SGHDT, CDR2 YYEEEE. The CDR3 runs 14 residues.

This chain joins TRBV19 and TRBJ1-4; D is unresolved. There are 15 residues in the CDR3. Per germline, CDR1 LNHDA and CDR2 SQIVND (reference sequence). The V end lost 6 bases, the J end lost 4 bases, and 15 bases lay between the germline ends. For the CDR3, the DNA is TGTGCCAGTAGCCAAAGGGAAAATCATAATGAAAAACTGTTTTTT. Residues: CASSQRENHNEKLFF.

The chain combines TRBV12-3 or TRBV12-4 with TRBJ1-3; D not resolved. The CDR3 has 13 amino acids. The V gene lost 2 bases and the J gene lost 2 bases, with 4 bases spanning the gap. In DNA form, the CDR3 reads TGTGCCAGCAGTTTACCCGCTGGAAACACCATATATTTT. Its translation is CASSLPAGNTIYF.

This clonotype was picked up many times. The V call is TRBV20-1, the J call TRBJ2-7; 8 nucleotides agree with TRBD1. This CDR3 contains 15 residues. The V segment lost 2 bases and the J segment 3 bases; nucleotides outside the gene matches: 9. Germline V gene data show CDR1 as DFQATT and CDR2 as SNEGSKA (reference sequence). CDR3 DNA sequence: TGCAGTGCTAGACCTAGGACAGGGTTGGACTACGAGCAGTACTTC. This sequence encodes CSARPRTGLDYEQYF.

This chain connects TRBV6-5 to TRBJ2-7; 7 positions agree with TRBD1. Losses at the gene ends were 5 bases for V and 5 bases for J; bases not matched to a gene: 9. This CDR3 has 14 amino acids. The germline CDR1 and CDR2 sequences are MNHEY and SVGAGI. For the CDR3, the DNA is TGTGCCAGCAGTCCAAACAGGGGTTTTGACGAGCAGTACTTC. Encoded protein: CASSPNRGFDEQYF.

V and J are TRBV6-4 and TRBJ2-3, with D possibly being TRBD2 (7 bases). Germline lookup yields CDR1 MRHNA and CDR2 SNTAGT. The CDR3 extends over 11 amino acids. Trimming removed 10 bases from V and 9 bases from J, with 14 bases in between. CDR3 loop: CATMGGATQYF. The CDR3 DNA reads as TGTGCCACCATGGGGGGGGCGACGCAGTATTTT.

The J gene is TRBJ1-2, the V gene TRBV24-1; 8 bases line up with TRBD1. CDR1 is KGHDR, CDR2 SFDVKD, per germline. CDR3 length equals 14 residues. J gave up 7 bases and V 4 bases, and 7 bases lay outside the gene matches. The CDR3 loop reads CATSEPRQGSGYTF. As DNA, the CDR3 is TGTGCCACCAGTGAACCGAGACAGGGGTCTGGCTACACCTTC.

A note on this clonotype: Here the CDR3 omits its conserved ending phenylalanine or tryptophan, so a read error is the likely source. The chain carries TRBV7-2 and TRBJ2-5; D gene unclear. The CDR3 has 12 amino acids. V was pared by 5 bases and J by 5 bases, with 9 bases between. The germline CDR1 and CDR2 sequences are SGHTA and FQGNSA. This CDR3 is CASSQDRETQYL. CDR3 DNA: TGTGCCAGCAGCCAAGACCGGGAGACCCAGTACTTA.

For this clonotype: This could be a read error, since a much larger clone is one nucleotide away. The gene calls are TRBV12-5 and TRBJ2-3; TRBD1 or TRBD2 may be the D gene (5 bases each). This CDR3 comprises 14 residues. Per the germline V gene, CDR1 is LGHNT and CDR2 is FRNRAP. The V gene lost 5 bases and the J gene lost 5 bases, with 14 bases spanning the gap. The CDR3 is CASGPGRPRDTQYF. The CDR3 coding sequence is TGTGCTAGTGGTCCGGGACGACCAAGAGATACGCAGTATTTT.

The chain has TRBV9 and TRBJ1-6; TRBD1 might be the D (6 bases). V lost 4 bases and J 10 bases, leaving 18 bases between the germline ends. CDR3 size: 15 residues. Germline V CDR1 and CDR2: SGDLS, YYNGEE. This CDR3 reads CASSFRWEGESPLHF. In nucleotides, the CDR3 is TGTGCCAGCAGCTTCCGTTGGGAGGGGGAATCACCCCTCCACTTT.